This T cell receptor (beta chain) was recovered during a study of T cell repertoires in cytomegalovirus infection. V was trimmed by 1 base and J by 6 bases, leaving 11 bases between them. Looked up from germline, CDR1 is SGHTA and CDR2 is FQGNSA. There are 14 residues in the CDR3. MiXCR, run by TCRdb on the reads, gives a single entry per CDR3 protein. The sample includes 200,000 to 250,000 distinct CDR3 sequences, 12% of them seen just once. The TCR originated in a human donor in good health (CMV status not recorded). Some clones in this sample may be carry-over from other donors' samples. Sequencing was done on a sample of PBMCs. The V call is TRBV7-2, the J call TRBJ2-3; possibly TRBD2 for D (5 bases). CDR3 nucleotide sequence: TGTGCCAGCAGCTTAGAAGCGGTCCGGGATACGCAGTATTTT. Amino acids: CASSLEAVRDTQYF.